This T cell receptor (beta chain) derives from a study of control samples from healthy donors and cancer patients. This clone was detected only a few times. Germline CDR1 and CDR2: SSHAT and FNYEAQ (reference sequence). This CDR3 is built from 13 residues. V lost 4 bases, J lost 6 bases, and 10 bases lay in between. The repertoire was sequenced with immunoSEQ multiplex PCR; TCRdb's copy has only in-frame clones and lacks some. The data contain 70,000 or so clones, around 92% of them seen just once; the ten biggest clones take up about a fifth. Sequenced material: PBMCs. The receptor was derived from a man aged 55 to 70 with lung cancer. This sequence joins TRBV7-7 and TRBJ1-3, with unresolved D. In nucleotides, the CDR3 is TGTGCCAGCAGCTCCGGGCCCGTAAACACCATATATTTT. Translated, it gives CASSSGPVNTIYF.